The clone carrying this T cell receptor beta chain was detected once. Its antigen remains unknown. Germline V CDR1 and CDR2: SGHRS, YFSETQ. V trimming: 7 bases; J trimming: 6 bases; junction bases outside the gene matches: 15. There are 15 residues in the CDR3. Nominally healthy donors were sampled, though unrecorded immune exposures were likely. In the PCR, 60 Vbeta and 13 Jbeta primers were used. In the authors' methods: In a later analysis, around 87 million unique TCR beta chains included roughly 11 million shared by two or more donors. Some clones are missing from TCRdb's copy, which holds only in-frame ones; the method was immunoSEQ multiplex PCR. V and J calls and clone size are given by that table; D and trimming were obtained from the DNA. The data contain approximately 140,000 clones, roughly 88% of them seen just once; the ten biggest clones take up about 2.5%. These data are taken from a study of cytomegalovirus exposure and HLA in healthy donors.

General study points: Rarity characterized most TCR sequences, yet some public TCRs appeared in many donors.

This clonotype was sampled from a man in his forties or fifties in good health and CMV-seronegative. The V gene is TRBV5-1, the J gene TRBJ1-1, with 7 bases identical to TRBD1. The sequenced sample consisted of PBMCs. The CDR3: CASHPVAGGNPEAFF. The CDR3 coding sequence is TGCGCCAGCCACCCGGTGGCAGGGGGGAATCCTGAAGCTTTCTTT.